The clone carrying this TCR beta chain occurred many times. As yet, its antigen is unknown. From the reads, TCRdb called clonotypes with MiXCR, one entry per CDR3 protein. The data show 350,000 to 500,000 distinct CDR3 sequences, roughly 30% seen once. V lost 6 bases to trimming and J lost 4 bases; unmatched junction nucleotides: 8. The CDR3 has 15 residues. The sample is drawn from a study of T cell repertoires in cytomegalovirus infection. Study at large: Indicated by public TCR beta signatures were CMV infection and matching HLA type. Study-level results: People with CMV and the relevant HLA were identified by cumulative public TCR beta family frequency.

J is TRBJ2-5 and V is TRBV12-3 or TRBV12-4, with 10 bases aligning to TRBD2. Sequencing was carried out using PBMCs. The receptor was derived from a human donor in good health (CMV status not recorded). Some clones in this sample may be carry-over from other donors' samples. CDR3 in amino acids: CASSRSGGAGETQYF. CDR3 sequence (DNA): TGTGCCAGCAGCCGCAGCGGGGGGGCGGGAGAGACCCAGTACTTC.